The 24 T cell receptor beta chains below were found in one sample sequenced in a study of blood T cell repertoires in COVID-19. Here immunoSEQ multiplex PCR was the method, and the copy in TCRdb shows in-frame clones only, minus some. The data contain 35,000 to 50,000 clones, 80% to 90% of them seen just once; the ten biggest clones take up 1% to 1.5%. The source material was peripheral blood. The receptors derive from a middle-aged woman with acute or convalescent COVID-19.

In this sample, this clone turned up once. The chain carries TRBV6-1 and TRBJ1-4; D ambiguous. The CDR3 contains 14 residues. V lost 1 base, J lost 4 bases, and 7 bases lay in between. Looked up from germline, CDR1 is MNHNS and CDR2 is SASEGT. The CDR3 here is CASSEERVNEKLFF. CDR3 nucleotide sequence: TGTGCCAGCAGTGAAGAGAGGGTTAATGAAAAACTGTTTTTT.

The gene calls are TRBV28 and TRBJ2-5; 11 nucleotides line up with TRBD2. The CDR3 runs 15 residues. CDR1 is MDHEN, CDR2 SYDVKM, per germline. V lost 6 bases and J lost 5; bases outside the gene matches: 8. The CDR3 loop reads CASRISGRAGETQYF. DNA of the CDR3: TGTGCCAGCAGGATTAGCGGGAGGGCCGGGGAGACCCAGTACTTC.

CDR3 nucleotides: TGTGCCAGCTCACCAGACAGGTACACTGAAGCTTTCTTT. Encoded protein: CASSPDRYTEAFF. The V gene is TRBV18, the J gene TRBJ1-1; the D gene is possibly TRBD1 (6 bases). This CDR3 has 13 amino acids. CDR1 and CDR2 (germline): KGHSH, LQKENI. Trimming left V 2 bases short and J 3 bases short, with 7 bases between. Drawing the rest from reference TRBV18 and TRBJ1-1, the complete variable domain is NAGVMQNPRHLVRRRGQEARLRCSPMKGHSHVYWYRQLPEEGLKFMVYLQKENIIDESGMPKERFSAEFPKEGPSILRIQQVVRGDSAAYFCASSPDRYTEAFFGQGTRLTVV.

The chain recombines TRBV6-5 with TRBJ1-2; D is unresolved. The V gene lost 3 bases and the J gene lost 3 bases, with 11 bases spanning the gap. The CDR3 sequence is 14 residues long. Germline V gene lookup returns CDR1 MNHEY and CDR2 SVGAGI. The CDR3 is CASSYRGIDYGYTF. In DNA, the CDR3 is TGTGCCAGCAGTTATCGGGGTATAGACTATGGCTACACCTTC.

This chain links TRBV5-5 with TRBJ2-6; D is perhaps TRBD2 (6 bases). The germline CDR1 and CDR2 sequences are SGHKS and YYEKEE (reference sequence). The CDR3 is made up of 18 amino acids. With 0 bases removed from V and 1 base from J, the gap between germline ends came to 14 bases. CDR3 in amino acids: CASSLAGRDLSGANVLTF. The CDR3 DNA follows: TGTGCCAGCAGCTTGGCTGGCAGGGACTTATCTGGGGCCAACGTCCTGACTTTC.

The chain is built from TRBV12-3 or TRBV12-4 and TRBJ1-1; no firm D call. Trimming took 10 bases from V and 8 from J, leaving 17 bases between them. The CDR3 spans 12 residues. CDR3 coding DNA: TGTGCCACTTACCTACCCGGGGTGGAAGCTTTCTTT. Translated, it gives CATYLPGVEAFF.

This clone has just one count. The CDR3 region has the DNA TGTGCCAGTATCGGGGAATACTATGGCTACACCTTC. Protein product: CASIGEYYGYTF. The genes are TRBV19 and TRBJ1-2; D is ambiguous. Per the germline V gene, CDR1 is LNHDA and CDR2 is SQIVND (reference sequence). V lost 7 bases to trimming and J lost 3 bases, with 9 bases between them. The CDR3 spans 12 residues.

The chain employs TRBV27 and TRBJ2-2; 8 nucleotides match TRBD1. The CDR3 sequence is 14 residues long. The trim removed 5 bases at V and 8 bases at J, leaving 7 bases unmatched. Germline-derived CDR1 and CDR2 are MNHEY and SMNVEV (reference sequence). The CDR3 sequence is CASSPTRGRGELFF. The CDR3 coding sequence is TGTGCCAGCAGTCCGACCAGGGGGCGGGGGGAGCTGTTTTTT.

The chain joins TRBV28 to TRBJ2-7; weak D call: TRBD1 (6 bases). This CDR3 region has 14 residues. Germline-derived CDR1 and CDR2 are MDHEN and SYDVKM. Trimming stripped 2 bases from V and 5 bases from J, with 13 bases between. DNA for the CDR3: TGTGCCAGCAGTTTAGGGGGCAGCTTGAACGAGCAGTACTTC. Encoded protein: CASSLGGSLNEQYF.

The chain carries TRBV10-3 and TRBJ1-2; D is possibly TRBD1 (6 bases). Deletions cut 2 bases from V and 3 bases from J, with 22 bases between. CDR3 size: 18 residues. CDR1 and CDR2 from the germline V gene are ENHRY and SYGVKD. CDR3 sequence reads: CAISENPEGTGSHYGYTF. CDR3 nucleotides: TGTGCCATCAGTGAGAACCCCGAGGGCACAGGGAGCCACTATGGCTACACCTTC.

The chain combines TRBV6-5 with TRBJ1-5; D call uncertain. V was pared by 6 bases and J by 0 bases, with 12 bases between. This CDR3 is 15 amino acids long. CDR1 and CDR2 from the germline V gene are MNHEY and SVGAGI. In DNA, the CDR3 is TGTGCCAGCAGACCCACGGGAAATAGCAATCAGCCCCAGCATTTT. Amino acids: CASRPTGNSNQPQHF.

The V and J genes are TRBV19 and TRBJ1-3; 11 positions match TRBD1. The junction had 4 bases not matched to a gene; V was cut back by 4 bases and J by 2 bases. CDR3 length: 16 amino acids. Germline assignment: CDR1 LNHDA and CDR2 SQIVND (reference sequence). The CDR3 reads CASSTGQGAAGNTIYF. CDR3 in DNA: TGTGCCAGTAGTACTGGACAGGGGGCGGCTGGAAACACCATATATTTT.

V is TRBV28 and J is TRBJ1-4, with 8 bases lining up with TRBD1. Germline V gene sequence: CDR1 MDHEN, CDR2 SYDVKM. V trimming: 4 bases; J trimming: 6 bases; junction bases outside the gene matches: 10. The CDR3 totals 16 residues. CDR3 DNA: TGTGCCAGCAGTTCGCCCCCAGGACAGGGAGATGAAAAACTGTTTTTT. This codes for CASSSPPGQGDEKLFF.

The genes are TRBV2 and TRBJ1-5; a possible D gene is TRBD1 (5 bases). The CDR3 consists of 16 residues. Germline CDR1 is SNHLY and CDR2 is FYNNEI. Trimming took off 5 bases at V and 2 bases at J, with 16 bases between the two ends. The CDR3 here is CASSTTNLRGNQPQHF. CDR3 nucleotide sequence: TGTGCCAGCAGTACAACAAATCTCAGGGGCAATCAGCCCCAGCATTTT.

The chain couples TRBV12-3 or TRBV12-4 to TRBJ1-4, with a tentative D call TRBD1 (5 bases). The ends were cut back, 3 bases at V and 7 bases at J, with 9 bases in the middle. The CDR3 is 13 amino acids. The CDR3 reads CASSLGRAEKLFF. CDR3 in DNA: TGTGCCAGCAGTTTGGGCAGGGCTGAAAAACTGTTTTTT.

The V and J genes are TRBV7-8 and TRBJ2-3; D might be TRBD1 (7 bases). V dropped 4 bases and J dropped 4 bases, with 15 bases sitting between them. The CDR3 is 15 residues long. Germline CDR1 reads SGHVS; CDR2 reads FQNEAQ. The CDR3 loop reads CASSSAGGLADTQYF. The CDR3 nucleotides read TGTGCCAGCAGCTCCGCAGGGGGGTTAGCAGATACGCAGTATTTT.

The chain is built from TRBV2 and TRBJ1-5; D might be TRBD1 (6 bases). The CDR3 contains 15 residues. V lost 5 bases and J 7 bases, leaving 18 bases between the germline ends. CDR1 is SNHLY and CDR2 is FYNNEI in the germline V gene. CDR3 in DNA: TGTGCCAGCAGTTCGGGCAGGGGCGCGTACCAGCCCCAGCATTTT. The encoded protein is CASSSGRGAYQPQHF.

The gene calls are TRBV4-2 and TRBJ1-6; TRBD1 aligns across 8 bases. V trimming: 5 bases; J trimming: 8 bases; junction bases outside the gene matches: 8. Germline CDR1 LGHNA, CDR2 YNFKEQ. There are 15 residues in the CDR3. This CDR3 is CASSFQTGVDSPLHF. The CDR3 DNA is TGTGCCAGCAGCTTCCAGACAGGGGTCGATTCACCCCTCCACTTT.

The rearrangement links TRBV6-2 or TRBV6-3 to TRBJ2-6; possibly TRBD1 for D (5 bases). The germline V gene has CDR1 MNHEY and CDR2 SVGEGT. The CDR3 spans 18 residues. Trimming pared 0 bases from V and 2 bases from J, leaving 14 bases between. CDR3 sequence: CASSYSRYRGTGANVLTF. CDR3 sequence (DNA): TGTGCCAGCAGTTACTCGAGGTATAGGGGTACTGGGGCCAACGTCCTGACTTTC.

The chain employs TRBV2 and TRBJ1-2, with TRBD1 matching 11 bases. CDR3 length equals 15 residues. The germline V gene encodes CDR1 SNHLY and CDR2 FYNNEI. Germline trimming cut 6 bases from V and 4 bases from J; bases unmatched to any gene: 7. CDR3 nucleotides: TGTGCCAGCAGGGTCCGGGACAGGGGGACCTATGGCTACACCTTC. It is translated as CASRVRDRGTYGYTF.

This sequence joins TRBV4-2 and TRBJ2-5; 8 bases map to TRBD1. The CDR3 runs 17 residues. J was trimmed by 4 bases and V by 3 bases; bases with no gene match: 13. CDR1 and CDR2 from the germline V gene are LGHNA and YNFKEQ. CDR3 sequence (DNA): TGTGCCAGCAGCCAGGCTCATCAGGGGGCCAGGGGAGAGACCCAGTACTTC. Translating it yields CASSQAHQGARGETQYF.

The chain combines TRBV7-9 with TRBJ2-7, with D unclear. The V and J ends lost 5 bases and 2 bases respectively, with 10 bases between them. This CDR3 contains 13 residues. Germline CDR1 is SEHNR and CDR2 is FQNEAQ (reference sequence). DNA for the CDR3: TGTGCCAGCAGCAATCAGGTTACCTACGAGCAGTACTTC. Amino acids: CASSNQVTYEQYF.

The gene calls are TRBV2 and TRBJ1-1; the D gene is possibly TRBD1 (5 bases). This CDR3 has 13 amino acids. V lost 6 bases and J lost 5, with 13 bases in between. The germline V gene encodes CDR1 SNHLY and CDR2 FYNNEI. The CDR3 here is CASSVMGRTEAFF. The DNA of the CDR3 is TGTGCCAGCAGCGTTATGGGGCGAACTGAAGCTTTCTTT.

This clone was observed a few times. The rearrangement joins TRBV7-3 to TRBJ2-2; D remains ambiguous. The V and J ends lost 5 bases and 0 bases respectively, with 4 bases between them. The CDR3 is 13 residues long. Germline assignment: CDR1 SGHTA and CDR2 FQGTGA. As DNA, the CDR3 is TGTGCCAGCAGCCAGACGAACACCGGGGAGCTGTTTTTT. Protein product: CASSQTNTGELFF. Full variable domain (rest looked up from reference TRBV7-3 and TRBJ2-2): GAGVSQTPSNKVTEKGKYVELRCDPISGHTALYWYRQSLGQGPEFLIYFQGTGAADDSGLPNDRFFAVRPEGSVSTLKIQRTERGDSAVYLCASSQTNTGELFFGEGSRLTVL.